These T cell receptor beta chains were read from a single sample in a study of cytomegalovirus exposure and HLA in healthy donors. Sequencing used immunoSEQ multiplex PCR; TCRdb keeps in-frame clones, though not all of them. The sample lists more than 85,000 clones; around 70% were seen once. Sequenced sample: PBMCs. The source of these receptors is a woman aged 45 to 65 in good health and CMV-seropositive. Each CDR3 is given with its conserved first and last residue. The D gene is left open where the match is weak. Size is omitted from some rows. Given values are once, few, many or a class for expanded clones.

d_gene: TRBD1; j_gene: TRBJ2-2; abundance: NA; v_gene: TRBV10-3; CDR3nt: TGTGCCATCAGTGGCGCTGACAGGGGAGGTAAAAACGGGGAGCTGTTTTTT; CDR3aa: CAISGADRGGKNGELFF
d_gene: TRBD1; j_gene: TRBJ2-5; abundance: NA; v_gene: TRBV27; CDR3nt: TGTGCCAGCAGTTTCAGGGGGCCGGGGGAGACCCAGTACTTC; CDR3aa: CASSFRGPGETQYF
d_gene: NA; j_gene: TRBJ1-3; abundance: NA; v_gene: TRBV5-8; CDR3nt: TGTGCCAGCAGCCCAGGGACAAGCTCTGGAAACACCATATATTTT; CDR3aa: CASSPGTSSGNTIYF
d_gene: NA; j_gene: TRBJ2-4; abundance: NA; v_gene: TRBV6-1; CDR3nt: TGTGCCACTACCAGGGACTTCTCGGACATTCAGTACTTC; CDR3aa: CATTRDFSDIQYF
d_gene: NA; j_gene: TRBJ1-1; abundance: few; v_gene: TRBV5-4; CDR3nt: TGTGCCAGCAGCTCCCCACACAGATCGAACACTGAAGCTTTCTTT; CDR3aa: CASSSPHRSNTEAFF
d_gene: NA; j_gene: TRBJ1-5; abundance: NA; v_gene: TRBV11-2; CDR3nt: TGTGCCAGCAGCTTAGGGATCAGGGATCAGCCCCAGCATTTT; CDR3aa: CASSLGIRDQPQHF
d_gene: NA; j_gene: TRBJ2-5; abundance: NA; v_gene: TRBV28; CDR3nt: TGTGCCAGCAGCCCCCCCTCCCTACGGGAGCAGTACTTC; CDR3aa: CASSPPSLREQYF
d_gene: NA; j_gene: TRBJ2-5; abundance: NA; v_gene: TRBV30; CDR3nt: TGTGCCTGGAGTAGGCGTAGGGGACAAGAGACCCAGTACTTC; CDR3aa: CAWSRRRGQETQYF
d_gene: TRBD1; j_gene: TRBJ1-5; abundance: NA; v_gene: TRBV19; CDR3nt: TGTGCCAGTAGTGGGCAGGGGGCTAATCGACGCAATCAGCCCCAGCATTTT; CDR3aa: CASSGQGANRRNQPQHF
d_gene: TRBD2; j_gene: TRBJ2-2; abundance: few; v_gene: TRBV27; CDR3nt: TGTGCCAGCAGTGCCTTACCGACTAGCGGGAACGGGGAGCTGTTTTTT; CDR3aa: CASSALPTSGNGELFF
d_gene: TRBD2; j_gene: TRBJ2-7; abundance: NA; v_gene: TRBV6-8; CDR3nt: TGTGCCAGCATCAAACTAGCGGGAGGGGACGAGCAGTACTTC; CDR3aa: CASIKLAGGDEQYF
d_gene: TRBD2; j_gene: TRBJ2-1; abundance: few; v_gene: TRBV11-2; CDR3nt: TGTGCCAGCAGCTTAACGGCTAGCGGGAGCTATGAGCAGTTCTTC; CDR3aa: CASSLTASGSYEQFF
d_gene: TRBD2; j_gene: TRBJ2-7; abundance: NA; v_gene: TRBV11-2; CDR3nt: TGTGCCAGCAGCGGTAGAGGCGGGCGGGAGGGCGGCTACGAGCAGTACTTC; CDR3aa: CASSGRGGREGGYEQYF
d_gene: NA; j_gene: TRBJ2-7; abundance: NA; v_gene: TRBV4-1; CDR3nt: TGCGCCAGCAGCCAAGTTGGGGCTTGGGACGAGCAGTACTTC; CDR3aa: CASSQVGAWDEQYF
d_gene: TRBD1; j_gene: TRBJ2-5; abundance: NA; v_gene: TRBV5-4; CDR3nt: TGTGCCAGCAGCGGACAGGGCAACCCCGGAGAGACCCAGTACTTC; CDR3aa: CASSGQGNPGETQYF
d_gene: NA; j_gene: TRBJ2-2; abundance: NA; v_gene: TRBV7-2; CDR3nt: TGTGCCAGCAGCTTGGCCGGGTGGCGGGAGCTGTTTTTT; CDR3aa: CASSLAGWRELFF
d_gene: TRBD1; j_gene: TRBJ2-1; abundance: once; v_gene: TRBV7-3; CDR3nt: TGTGCCAGCAGCGCGAAACAGGGGGGCTCCTACAATGAGCAGTTCTTC; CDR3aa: CASSAKQGGSYNEQFF